This T cell receptor (beta chain) is drawn from a study of CD8 T cells in Susac syndrome. Germline-derived CDR1 and CDR2 are MGHRA and YSYEKL. The CDR3 is 17 amino acids. The V end lost 4 bases, the J end lost 0 bases, and 15 bases lay between the germline ends. RNA amounts of roughly 0.5 to 1 ug underwent reverse transcription with random hexamers. Multiplex immunoSEQ PCR targeted 54 Vbeta and 13 Jbeta TCR beta segments. Each CDR3 protein is one row after TCRdb ran MiXCR on the immunoSEQ multiplex PCR reads. Among about 300,000 distinct CDR3 sequences listed, roughly 85% were seen once. The receptor was derived from a human donor with multiple sclerosis. The gene calls are TRBV4-1 and TRBJ2-2; D is ambiguous. The specimen sequenced was CD8+ T cells from PBMCs. CDR3 sequence (DNA): TGCGCCAGCAGCCTCCTTGTCGGTGGTGCGAACACCGGGGAGCTGTTTTTT. Its protein product is CASSLLVGGANTGELFF.